Here is one T cell receptor beta chain with its context. Antigen specificity is unknown. The data originate from a study of human T cells and chemical hapten exposure. Study outcomes and limitations: TCRs whose frequency exceeded 1 in 1000 remained the same following DPC sensitization. A positive correlation with patch test score was shown by PT1 expanded TCR counts.

Under the authors' procedure: Samples held a median of around 100,000 TCRs, range about 23,224–690,600. TCRdb reprocessed the RACE reads with MiXCR, giving one entry per CDR3 protein. Here the V and J calls rest on TCRdb's processing, not on the authors' analysis. The table shows about 200,000 distinct CDR3 sequences, with roughly a quarter occurring only once. Time point reported: patch test 3, about 24 weeks after DPC sensitization. Sample treatment: therapeutic diphenylcyclopropenone sensitization with weekly scalp DPC. The germline gives CDR1 SGDLS, CDR2 YYNGEE. The CDR3 totals 15 residues. Trimming took 5 bases from V and 5 from J; bases not matched to a gene: 8.

V usage is TRBV9 and J usage is TRBJ2-5; 11 bases are a match to TRBD1. The sample here was whole blood, taken in connection with sensitization to the hapten diphenylcyclopropenone (DPC). The TCR sequence derives from a woman between 40 and 55 years old with alopecia areata. Some clones in this sample may be carry-over from other donors' samples. CDR3 loop: CASSRTGGRGETQYF. The CDR3 nucleotides are TGTGCCAGCAGTCGGACAGGGGGCCGAGGGGAGACCCAGTACTTC.